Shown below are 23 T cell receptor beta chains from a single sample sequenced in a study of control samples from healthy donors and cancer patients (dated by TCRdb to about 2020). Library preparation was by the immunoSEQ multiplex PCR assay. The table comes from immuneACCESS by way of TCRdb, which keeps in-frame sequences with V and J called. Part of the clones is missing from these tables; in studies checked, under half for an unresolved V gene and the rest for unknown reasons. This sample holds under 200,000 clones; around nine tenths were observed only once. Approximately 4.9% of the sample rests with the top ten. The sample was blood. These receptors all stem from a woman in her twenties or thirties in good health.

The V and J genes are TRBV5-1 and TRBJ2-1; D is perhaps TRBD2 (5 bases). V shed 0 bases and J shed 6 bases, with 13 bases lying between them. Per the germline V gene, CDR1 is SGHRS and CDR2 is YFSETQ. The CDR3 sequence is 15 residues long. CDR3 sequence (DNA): TGCGCCAGCAGCTTGGTGGGAAATGCGGGCAATGAGCAGTTCTTC. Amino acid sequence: CASSLVGNAGNEQFF.

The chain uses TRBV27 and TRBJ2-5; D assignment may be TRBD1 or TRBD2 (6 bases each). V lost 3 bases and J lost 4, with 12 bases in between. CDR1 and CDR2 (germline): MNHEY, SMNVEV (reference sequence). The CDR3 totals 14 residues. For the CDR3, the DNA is TGTGCCAGCAGTTTCGGGGGCACGGGAGAGACCCAGTACTTC. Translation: CASSFGGTGETQYF.

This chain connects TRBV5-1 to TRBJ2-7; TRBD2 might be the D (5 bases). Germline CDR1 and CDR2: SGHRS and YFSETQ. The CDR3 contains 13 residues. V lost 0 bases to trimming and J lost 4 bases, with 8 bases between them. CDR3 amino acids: CASSLAPGYEQYF. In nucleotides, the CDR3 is TGCGCCAGCAGCTTGGCCCCGGGGTACGAGCAGTACTTC.

The CDR3 loop reads CAGTRGRSTEAFF. The DNA of the CDR3 is TGTGCCGGTACGAGGGGTAGGAGCACTGAAGCTTTCTTT. The chain carries TRBV30 and TRBJ1-1; maybe TRBD1 (5 bases). The CDR3 is made up of 13 amino acids. Trimming pared 8 bases from V and 4 bases from J, leaving 17 bases between. Germline CDR1 and CDR2: GTSNPN and SVGIG (reference sequence).

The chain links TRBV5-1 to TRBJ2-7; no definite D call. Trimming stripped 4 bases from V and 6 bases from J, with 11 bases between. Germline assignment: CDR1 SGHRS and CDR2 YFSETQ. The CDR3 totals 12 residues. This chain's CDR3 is CASSRSSGEQYF. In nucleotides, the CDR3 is TGCGCCAGCAGCCGCAGTTCGGGCGAGCAGTACTTC.

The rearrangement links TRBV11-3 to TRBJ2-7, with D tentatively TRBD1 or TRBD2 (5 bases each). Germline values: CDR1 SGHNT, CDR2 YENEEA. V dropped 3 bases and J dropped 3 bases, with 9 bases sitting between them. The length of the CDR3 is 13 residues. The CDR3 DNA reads TGTGCCAGCAGCTTGGGGGTGAACTACGAGCAGTACTTC. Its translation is CASSLGVNYEQYF.

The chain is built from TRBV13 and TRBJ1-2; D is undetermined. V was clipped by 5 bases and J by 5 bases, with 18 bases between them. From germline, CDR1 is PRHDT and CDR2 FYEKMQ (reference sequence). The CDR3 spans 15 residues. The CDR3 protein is CASSPAGGRRYGYTF. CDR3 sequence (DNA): TGTGCCAGCAGCCCCGCGGGCGGGCGGCGGTATGGCTACACCTTC. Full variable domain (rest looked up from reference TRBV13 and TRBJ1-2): AAGVIQSPRHLIKEKRETATLKCYPIPRHDTVYWYQQGPGQDPQFLISFYEKMQSDKGSIPDRFSAQQFSDYHSELNMSSLELGDSALYFCASSPAGGRRYGYTFGSGTRLTVV.

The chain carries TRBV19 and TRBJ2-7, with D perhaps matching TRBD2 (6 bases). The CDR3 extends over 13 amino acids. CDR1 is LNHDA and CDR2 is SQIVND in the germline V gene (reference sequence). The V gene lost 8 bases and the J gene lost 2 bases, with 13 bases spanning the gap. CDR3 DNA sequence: TGTGCCAGTGGGGGGAGGAATACCTACGAGCAGTACTTC. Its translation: CASGGRNTYEQYF.

The CDR3 nucleotides read TGTGCCAGCAGCGTAAGCGGTAGGGCAGATACGCAGTATTTT. Its protein is CASSVSGRADTQYF. This rearrangement joins TRBV9 to TRBJ2-3; D may be TRBD2 (5 bases). Per the germline V gene, CDR1 is SGDLS and CDR2 is YYNGEE. Trimming left V 1 base short and J 4 bases short, with 10 bases between. The CDR3 spans 14 residues.

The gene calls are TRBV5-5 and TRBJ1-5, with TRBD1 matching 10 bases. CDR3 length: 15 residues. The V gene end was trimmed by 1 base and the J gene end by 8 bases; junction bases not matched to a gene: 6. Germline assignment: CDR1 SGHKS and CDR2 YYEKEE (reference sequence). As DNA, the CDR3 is TGTGCCAGCAGCTTGTGGGGACAGGGGAGAGAGCCCCAGCATTTT. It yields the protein CASSLWGQGREPQHF.

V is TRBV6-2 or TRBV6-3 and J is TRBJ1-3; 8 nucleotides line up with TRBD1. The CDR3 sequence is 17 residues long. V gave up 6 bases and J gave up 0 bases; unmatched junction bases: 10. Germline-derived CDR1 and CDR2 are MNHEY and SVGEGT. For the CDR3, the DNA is TGTGCCAGCAGCGCTACAGGGGGGGGGAGCTCTGGAAACACCATATATTTT. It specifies CASSATGGGSSGNTIYF.

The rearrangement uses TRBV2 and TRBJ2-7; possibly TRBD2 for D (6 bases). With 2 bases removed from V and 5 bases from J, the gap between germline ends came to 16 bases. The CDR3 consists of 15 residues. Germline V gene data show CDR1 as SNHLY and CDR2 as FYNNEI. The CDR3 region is CASSEIWGEVDEQYV. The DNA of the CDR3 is TGTGCCAGCAGTGAAATTTGGGGGGAGGTCGACGAGCAGTACGTC.

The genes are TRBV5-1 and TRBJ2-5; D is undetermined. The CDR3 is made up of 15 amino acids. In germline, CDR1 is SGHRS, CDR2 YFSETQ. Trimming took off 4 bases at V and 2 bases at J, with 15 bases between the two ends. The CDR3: CASSLVVGQQETQYF. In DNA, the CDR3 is TGCGCCAGCAGCCTGGTGGTTGGGCAACAAGAGACCCAGTACTTC.

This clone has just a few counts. The CDR3 DNA is TGTGCCAGCTCTCGACAGATCTCCTACAATGAGCAGTTCTTC. Translating it yields CASSRQISYNEQFF. The chain recombines TRBV18 with TRBJ2-1; D possibly corresponds to TRBD1 (5 bases). This CDR3 has 14 amino acids. Germline loops: CDR1 KGHSH, CDR2 LQKENI. V gave up 6 bases and J gave up 0 bases, with 9 bases separating them.

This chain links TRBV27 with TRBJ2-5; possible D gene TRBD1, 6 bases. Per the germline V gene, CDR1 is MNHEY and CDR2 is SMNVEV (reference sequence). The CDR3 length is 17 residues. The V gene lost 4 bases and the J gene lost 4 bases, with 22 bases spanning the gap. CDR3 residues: CASSYREGSGSAETQYF. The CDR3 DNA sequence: TGTGCCAGCAGTTACAGGGAAGGTTCGGGGTCAGCAGAGACCCAGTACTTC.

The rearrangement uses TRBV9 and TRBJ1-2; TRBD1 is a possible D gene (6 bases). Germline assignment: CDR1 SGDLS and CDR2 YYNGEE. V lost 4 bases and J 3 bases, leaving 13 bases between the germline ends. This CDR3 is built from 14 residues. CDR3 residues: CASSTRGADYGYTF. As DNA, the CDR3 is TGTGCCAGCAGCACCCGGGGGGCTGACTATGGCTACACCTTC.

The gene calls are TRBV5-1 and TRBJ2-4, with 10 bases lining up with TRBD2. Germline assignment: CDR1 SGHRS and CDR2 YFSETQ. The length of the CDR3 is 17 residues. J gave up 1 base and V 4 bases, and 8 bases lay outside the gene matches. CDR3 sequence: CASSPRPSGGAKNIQYF. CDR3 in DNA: TGCGCCAGCAGCCCGCGACCTAGCGGGGGTGCCAAAAACATTCAGTACTTC.

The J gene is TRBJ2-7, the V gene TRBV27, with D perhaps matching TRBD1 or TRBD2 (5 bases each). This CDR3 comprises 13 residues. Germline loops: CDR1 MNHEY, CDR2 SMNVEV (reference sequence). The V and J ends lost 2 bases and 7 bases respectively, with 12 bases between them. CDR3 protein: CASSLIRGDEQYF. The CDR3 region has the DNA TGTGCCAGCAGTTTAATTAGAGGGGATGAGCAGTACTTC.

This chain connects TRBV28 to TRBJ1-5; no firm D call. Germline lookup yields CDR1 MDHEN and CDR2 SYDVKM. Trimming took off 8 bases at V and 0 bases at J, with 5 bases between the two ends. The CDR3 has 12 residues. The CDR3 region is CASLNSNQPQHF. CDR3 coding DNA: TGTGCCAGCTTAAATAGCAATCAGCCCCAGCATTTT.

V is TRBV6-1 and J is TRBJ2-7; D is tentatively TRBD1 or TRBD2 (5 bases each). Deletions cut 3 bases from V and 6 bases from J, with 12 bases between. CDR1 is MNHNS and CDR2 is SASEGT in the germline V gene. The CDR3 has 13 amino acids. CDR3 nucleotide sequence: TGTGCCAGCAGTGAGAGCGGCAGGGCCGAGCAGTACGTC. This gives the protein CASSESGRAEQYV.

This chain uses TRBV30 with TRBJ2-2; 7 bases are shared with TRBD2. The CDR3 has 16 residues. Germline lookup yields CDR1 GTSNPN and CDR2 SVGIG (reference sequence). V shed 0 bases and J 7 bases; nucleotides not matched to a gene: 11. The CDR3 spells CAWSVLGGARIGELFF. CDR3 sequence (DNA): TGTGCCTGGAGTGTACTGGGAGGGGCGCGCATCGGGGAGCTGTTTTTT.

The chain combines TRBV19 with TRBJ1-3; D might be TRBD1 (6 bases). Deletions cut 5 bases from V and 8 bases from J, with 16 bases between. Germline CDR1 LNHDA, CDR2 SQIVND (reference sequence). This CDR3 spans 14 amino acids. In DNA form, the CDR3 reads TGTGCCAGTAGTTCGGACAGATATTCCGACACCATATATTTT. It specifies CASSSDRYSDTIYF. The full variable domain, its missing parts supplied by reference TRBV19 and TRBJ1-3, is DGGITQSPKYLFRKEGQNVTLSCEQNLNHDAMYWYRQDPGQGLRLIYYSQIVNDFQKGDIAEGYSVSREKKESFPLTVTSAQKNPTAFYLCASSSDRYSDTIYFGEGSWLTVV.

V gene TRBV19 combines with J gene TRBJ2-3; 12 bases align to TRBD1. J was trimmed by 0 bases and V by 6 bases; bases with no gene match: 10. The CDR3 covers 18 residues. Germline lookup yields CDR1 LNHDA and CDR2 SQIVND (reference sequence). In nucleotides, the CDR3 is TGTGCCAGTAGCCCAGGGACAGGGGGCGCGAATAGCACAGATACGCAGTATTTT. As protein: CASSPGTGGANSTDTQYF.